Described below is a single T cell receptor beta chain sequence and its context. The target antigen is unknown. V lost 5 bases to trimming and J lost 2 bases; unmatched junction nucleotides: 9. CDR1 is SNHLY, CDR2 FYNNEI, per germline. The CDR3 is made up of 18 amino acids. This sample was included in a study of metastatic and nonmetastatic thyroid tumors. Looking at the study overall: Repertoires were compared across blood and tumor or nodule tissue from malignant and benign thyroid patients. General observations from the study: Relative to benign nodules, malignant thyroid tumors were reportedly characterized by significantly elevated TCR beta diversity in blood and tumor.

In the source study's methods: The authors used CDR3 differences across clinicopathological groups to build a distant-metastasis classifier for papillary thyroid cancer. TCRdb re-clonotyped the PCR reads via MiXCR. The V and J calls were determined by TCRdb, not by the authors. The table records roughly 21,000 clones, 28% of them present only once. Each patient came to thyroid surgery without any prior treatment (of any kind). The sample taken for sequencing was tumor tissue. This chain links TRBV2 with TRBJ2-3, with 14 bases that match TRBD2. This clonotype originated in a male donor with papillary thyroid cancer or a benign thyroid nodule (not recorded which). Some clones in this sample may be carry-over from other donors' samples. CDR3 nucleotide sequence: TGTGCCAGCAGTATTGAACGACTAGCGGGGGGGGCCACAGATACGCAGTATTTT. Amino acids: CASSIERLAGGATDTQYF.